Listed below are T cell receptor beta chains from one sample, sequenced in a study of vaccination and CD4 T cells after COVID-19. TCRdb redid the calling of the PCR reads with MiXCR, one entry per CDR3 protein. The data hold around 19,000 distinct CDR3 sequences, with roughly 51% observed a single time. Their antigens remain unidentified. Sequences were obtained from CD4+ T cells from blood, cultured in vitro. These receptors all stem from a human donor who had recovered from COVID-19. The CDR3 runs from the conserved cysteine through the conserved F or W. The D gene is left open where the match is weak. Some rows have no size entry. The others give once, few or many, or a class for an expanded clone.

v_call	clone_size	cdr3_length	d_call	j_call	cdr3_aa	cdr3_nt
TRBV2	once	12	TRBD1	TRBJ2-1	CASQRQGNEQFF	TGTGCCAGCCAAAGACAGGGCAATGAGCAGTTCTTC
TRBV7-6	few	14	NA	TRBJ2-1	CASSLGGPYNEQFF	TGTGCCAGCAGCCTTGGGGGCCCCTACAATGAGCAGTTCTTC
TRBV7-9	NA	13	TRBD1	TRBJ1-2	CASSYDRVYGYTF	TGTGCCAGCAGCTACGACAGGGTCTATGGCTACACCTTC
TRBV12-3/TRBV12-4	NA	17	TRBD1	TRBJ1-1	CASSAQPGTGLNTEAFF	TGTGCCAGCAGTGCCCAACCCGGGACAGGGTTGAACACTGAAGCTTTCTTT
TRBV10-2	NA	14	NA	TRBJ1-1	CASSEGSANTEAFF	TGCGCCAGCAGTGAGGGTTCGGCCAACACTGAAGCTTTCTTT
TRBV24-1	NA	16	TRBD2	TRBJ2-3	CATRPSGSVSTDTQYF	TGTGCCACCAGGCCTAGCGGGAGCGTTAGCACAGATACGCAGTATTTT
TRBV27	few	13	NA	TRBJ1-6	CASSVTGNSPLHF	TGTGCCAGCAGCGTTACCGGGAATTCACCCCTCCACTTT
TRBV20-1	NA	15	TRBD2	TRBJ2-3	CSALTSSYSTDTQYF	TGCAGTGCACTGACTAGCAGCTATAGCACAGATACGCAGTATTTT
TRBV6-1	NA	16	NA	TRBJ2-3	CASSEPPLASTDTQYF	TGTGCCAGCAGTGAACCTCCTCTGGCTAGCACAGATACGCAGTATTTT
TRBV7-9	few	13	NA	TRBJ2-7	CASSLAVFYEQYF	TGTGCCAGCAGCTTAGCTGTTTTCTACGAGCAGTACTTC
TRBV28	NA	14	NA	TRBJ1-2	CASTGGVPNYGYTF	TGTGCCAGCACCGGGGGAGTACCTAACTATGGCTACACCTTC